The 32 T cell receptor beta chains given below trace back to one sample, sequenced in a study of T cell changes during pregnancy in multiple sclerosis. Profiling relied on immunoSEQ multiplex PCR, and the TCRdb table lists in-frame clones only, not all of them. The data contain around 33,000 clones, around 90% of them singletons. The specimen comprised peripheral blood, sampled in the third trimester of pregnancy. The source is a female donor in good health, enrolled as a control in a pregnancy study.

The V call is TRBV4-2, the J call TRBJ1-1; a possible D gene is TRBD1 (5 bases). The germline gives CDR1 LGHNA, CDR2 YNFKEQ. The CDR3 spans 14 residues. Trimming cost V 4 bases and J 1 base, with 10 bases left between them. CDR3 sequence (DNA): TGTGCCAGCAGCCCGGGACTGGCGAACACTGAAGCTTTCTTT. This sequence encodes CASSPGLANTEAFF.

This clone was detected once. The chain recombines TRBV6-1 with TRBJ1-2; 7 nucleotides match TRBD1. Germline V gene lookup returns CDR1 MNHNS and CDR2 SASEGT. The V gene end was trimmed by 4 bases and the J gene end by 8 bases; junction bases not matched to a gene: 10. The CDR3 sequence is 14 residues long. The CDR3 protein is CASSATGQPSGYTF. CDR3 DNA sequence: TGTGCCAGCAGTGCCACGGGACAGCCAAGCGGCTACACCTTC.

This clone was recorded only once. The chain combines TRBV14 with TRBJ1-6, with D uncertain. From germline, CDR1 is SGHDN and CDR2 FVKESK. The CDR3 covers 14 residues. V was clipped by 1 base and J by 6 bases, with 7 bases between them. CDR3 sequence (DNA): TGTGCCAGCAGCCAAGCCCCCCTTAATTCACCCCTCCACTTT. This sequence encodes CASSQAPLNSPLHF.

The rearrangement joins TRBV12-5 to TRBJ2-1; 9 positions match TRBD1. V dropped 2 bases and J dropped 0; count of bases not matched to a gene: 5. Germline lookup yields CDR1 LGHNT and CDR2 FRNRAP. This CDR3 contains 17 residues. DNA for the CDR3: TGTGCTAGTGGTTTGCCCCGGGACAGGGACTCCTACAATGAGCAGTTCTTC. Translated, it gives CASGLPRDRDSYNEQFF.

This sequence joins TRBV9 and TRBJ2-2; weak D call: TRBD1 (6 bases). The length of the CDR3 is 15 residues. V shed 3 bases and J shed 4 bases, with 13 bases lying between them. Germline V gene sequence: CDR1 SGDLS, CDR2 YYNGEE. The CDR3 loop reads CASSADRSLTGELFF. The CDR3 DNA sequence: TGTGCCAGCAGCGCCGACAGGAGCCTCACCGGGGAGCTGTTTTTT.

This clone appeared a single time. V gene TRBV5-1 combines with J gene TRBJ2-5; weak D call: TRBD2 (5 bases). V dropped 2 bases and J dropped 2 bases, with 10 bases sitting between them. Germline CDR1 reads SGHRS; CDR2 reads YFSETQ. This CDR3 has 14 amino acids. The CDR3 spells CASSFPGDQETQYF. For the CDR3, the DNA is TGCGCCAGCAGCTTCCCCGGGGATCAAGAGACCCAGTACTTC. Filled out from reference TRBV5-1 and TRBJ2-5, the complete variable domain reads KAGVTQTPRYLIKTRGQQVTLSCSPISGHRSVSWYQQTPGQGLQFLFEYFSETQRNKGNFPGRFSGRQFSNSRSEMNVSTLELGDSALYLCASSFPGDQETQYFGPGTRLLVL.

The chain joins TRBV7-8 to TRBJ2-2, with TRBD1 matching 10 bases. CDR1 and CDR2 from the germline V gene are SGHVS and FQNEAQ. This CDR3 contains 17 residues. V dropped 3 bases and J dropped 6; count of bases not matched to a gene: 10. The CDR3 sequence: CASSLVGRQGAAGELFF. In DNA, the CDR3 is TGTGCCAGCAGCTTGGTTGGAAGACAGGGGGCCGCCGGGGAGCTGTTTTTT.

This clone was observed a handful of times. The chain couples TRBV4-2 to TRBJ2-1; 11 positions agree with TRBD2. V lost 3 bases, J lost 9 bases, and 7 bases stayed unmatched. Germline assignment: CDR1 LGHNA and CDR2 YNFKEQ. CDR3 size: 15 residues. CDR3 DNA sequence: TGTGCCAGCAGCCAGCAGTTAGCGGGGGGGATTGAGCAGTTCTTC. It yields the protein CASSQQLAGGIEQFF.

CDR3 loop: CASSYGTGKEKLFF. The CDR3 DNA reads as TGTGCCAGCAGCTATGGGACAGGAAAAGAAAAACTGTTTTTT. The chain carries TRBV9 and TRBJ1-4, with 8 bases identical to TRBD1. The V segment lost 4 bases and the J segment 8 bases; nucleotides outside the gene matches: 7. CDR1 and CDR2 (germline): SGDLS, YYNGEE. This CDR3 spans 14 amino acids.

The V call is TRBV19, the J call TRBJ1-2; 7 bases map to TRBD1. CDR3 length: 15 residues. Germline trimming cut 1 base from V and 7 bases from J; bases unmatched to any gene: 9. Germline V gene lookup returns CDR1 LNHDA and CDR2 SQIVND (reference sequence). This CDR3 reads CASSIAPGGIGGYTF. CDR3 in DNA: TGTGCCAGTAGTATAGCCCCAGGGGGGATCGGTGGCTACACCTTC.

The chain is built from TRBV2 and TRBJ2-2; D may be TRBD1 (6 bases). V dropped 5 bases and J dropped 2 bases, with 12 bases sitting between them. The CDR3 has 15 amino acids. In germline, CDR1 is SNHLY, CDR2 FYNNEI. The CDR3 sequence is CASSLRTVNTGELFF. The DNA for the CDR3 is TGTGCCAGCAGTTTAAGGACAGTAAACACCGGGGAGCTGTTTTTT.

CDR3 bases: TGTGCCAGCAGACTAGCGTCGAACACCGGGGAGCTGTTTTTT. Amino acid sequence: CASRLASNTGELFF. The rearrangement joins TRBV7-8 to TRBJ2-2, with TRBD2 matching over 7 bases. The CDR3 loop spans 14 amino acids. Germline trimming cut 6 bases from V and 0 bases from J; bases unmatched to any gene: 1. The germline V gene encodes CDR1 SGHVS and CDR2 FQNEAQ.

The chain has TRBV6-4 and TRBJ2-1; 10 bases align to TRBD1. Unmatched junction bases numbered 4, after V lost 1 base and J lost 10 bases. Germline V gene data show CDR1 as MRHNA and CDR2 as SNTAGT. The CDR3 has 14 residues. The CDR3 is CASSDLGGQGEQFF. CDR3 coding DNA: TGTGCCAGCAGTGACTTGGGGGGACAGGGGGAGCAGTTCTTC.

The chain carries TRBV6-6 and TRBJ1-2, with D possibly matching TRBD1 (6 bases). Germline V gene sequence: CDR1 MNHNY, CDR2 SVGAGI (reference sequence). CDR3 length equals 15 residues. V lost 5 bases, J lost 0 bases, and 13 bases lay in between. The DNA of the CDR3 is TGTGCCAGCAGTCCAACCGGACAGTCTAACTATGGCTACACCTTC. This encodes CASSPTGQSNYGYTF.

This clone was seen a handful of times. The chain couples TRBV5-1 to TRBJ1-3; tentatively, D is TRBD1 (5 bases). CDR1 is SGHRS, CDR2 YFSETQ, per germline. The CDR3 length is 16 residues. Between the trimmed V and J ends, which lost 0 bases and 0 bases, there was a span of 10 bases. The CDR3 is CASSLEVGGSGNTIYF. DNA of the CDR3: TGCGCCAGCAGCTTGGAGGTGGGGGGCTCTGGAAACACCATATATTTT.

The V and J genes are TRBV10-2 and TRBJ1-1; 7 bases are a match to TRBD1. V dropped 6 bases and J dropped 3; count of bases not matched to a gene: 10. The CDR3 length is 15 residues. Germline V gives CDR1 WSHSY, CDR2 SAAADI. The chain's CDR3 is CASRDRTGEDTEAFF. DNA of the CDR3: TGCGCCAGCAGGGACCGAACAGGGGAGGACACTGAAGCTTTCTTT.

This sequence joins TRBV23-1 and TRBJ2-7, with D maybe TRBD2 (6 bases). TRBV23-1 is placed among ORFs of uncertain function. The CDR3 is 16 residues long. Trimming removed 7 bases at V and 3 bases at J, with 22 bases between. In nucleotides, the CDR3 is TGCGCCAGCAATCCTAATTCGGGACTCCCAGACTACGAGCAGTACTTC. It codes for CASNPNSGLPDYEQYF.

The V gene is TRBV5-6, the J gene TRBJ1-6; 7 bases fit TRBD1. The germline V gene has CDR1 SGHDT and CDR2 YYEEEE. Trimming took 0 bases from V and 7 from J; bases not matched to a gene: 1. This CDR3 spans 14 amino acids. DNA of the CDR3: TGTGCCAGCAGCTTGGTGACAGGGAATTCACCCCTCCACTTT. Translated, it gives CASSLVTGNSPLHF.

This chain links TRBV7-9 with TRBJ2-5; a weak D match, TRBD2 (5 bases). Germline V gene lookup returns CDR1 SEHNR and CDR2 FQNEAQ (reference sequence). CDR3 length: 11 residues. The ends were cut back, 5 bases at V and 5 bases at J, with 6 bases in the middle. The CDR3 DNA sequence: TGTGCCAGCAGCCCGGGGGAGACCCAGTACTTC. Its translation is CASSPGETQYF.

The genes are TRBV11-2 and TRBJ2-1, with 8 bases matching TRBD2. The CDR3 length is 16 residues. The V gene end was trimmed by 5 bases and the J gene end by 4 bases; junction bases not matched to a gene: 10. CDR1 is SGHAT and CDR2 is FQNNGV in the germline V gene. CDR3 in DNA: TGTGCCAGCAGCCAACCCGGGGGGGCCCCATACAATGAGCAGTTCTTC. As protein: CASSQPGGAPYNEQFF.

The CDR3 is CASSIGRSYEQYF. Here the CDR3 DNA reads TGTGCCAGTAGTATTGGGCGTTCCTACGAGCAGTACTTC. This sequence joins TRBV19 and TRBJ2-7; no reliable D call. The V end lost 3 bases, the J end lost 1 base, and 7 bases lay between the germline ends. The germline V gene encodes CDR1 LNHDA and CDR2 SQIVND (reference sequence). The CDR3 has 13 residues.

This clone was picked up one time. V gene TRBV5-1 combines with J gene TRBJ1-4; TRBD1 agrees at 7 bases. V lost 4 bases and J lost 7; bases outside the gene matches: 7. Germline values: CDR1 SGHRS, CDR2 YFSETQ. This CDR3 comprises 14 residues. The CDR3 loop is CASSGGGWVEKLFF. The CDR3 DNA is TGCGCCAGCAGCGGAGGGGGCTGGGTTGAAAAACTGTTTTTT.

The V and J genes are TRBV6-4 and TRBJ2-1, with 10 bases fitting TRBD2. Germline V lookup: CDR1 MRHNA, CDR2 SNTAGT. Germline trimming cut 5 bases from V and 9 bases from J; bases unmatched to any gene: 10. This CDR3 spans 15 amino acids. Here the CDR3 DNA reads TGTGCCAGCAGTCCCCTAGCGGGGGTCGGGAGTGAGCAGTTCTTC. The encoded protein is CASSPLAGVGSEQFF.

The CDR3 reads CASSVPYTGELFF. CDR3 nucleotides: TGTGCCAGCAGCGTACCTTACACCGGGGAGCTGTTTTTT. The rearrangement uses TRBV9 and TRBJ2-2; unclear D gene. The germline gives CDR1 SGDLS, CDR2 YYNGEE. The CDR3 sequence is 13 residues long. Between the trimmed V and J ends, which lost 1 base and 3 bases, there was a span of 4 bases.

This sequence joins TRBV7-2 and TRBJ2-4, with 11 bases lining up with TRBD2. Per the germline V gene, CDR1 is SGHTA and CDR2 is FQGNSA. The CDR3 extends over 14 amino acids. The V segment lost 2 bases and the J segment 8 bases; nucleotides outside the gene matches: 2. The CDR3 is CASSLTSGSYIQYF. In nucleotides, the CDR3 is TGTGCCAGCAGCTTAACTAGCGGGAGTTACATTCAGTACTTC.

V usage is TRBV30 and J usage is TRBJ1-1, with D possibly being TRBD1 (5 bases). Per germline, CDR1 GTSNPN and CDR2 SVGIG (reference sequence). Trimming took 5 bases from V and 7 from J, leaving 11 bases between them. The CDR3 length is 11 residues. In DNA, the CDR3 is TGTGCCTGGGTGACAGCCCTTGAAGCTTTCTTT. Its translation: CAWVTALEAFF.

CDR3 DNA sequence: TGTGCCAGCAGTTATGCTGACAGGGGGCATCAGCCCCAGCATTTT. Its translation is CASSYADRGHQPQHF. The rearrangement joins TRBV6-6 to TRBJ1-5, with 10 nucleotides matching TRBD1. The trim removed 3 bases at V and 5 bases at J, leaving 4 bases unmatched. Per germline, CDR1 MNHNY and CDR2 SVGAGI (reference sequence). CDR3 length: 15 amino acids.

CDR3 sequence (DNA): TGTGCCAGCAAACCAGGGATAGAGTATCAGCCCCAGCATTTT. Protein product: CASKPGIEYQPQHF. This rearrangement joins TRBV6-1 to TRBJ1-5, with D perhaps TRBD1 (5 bases). Looked up from germline, CDR1 is MNHNS and CDR2 is SASEGT. CDR3 length: 14 amino acids. Trimming cost V 7 bases and J 5 bases, with 15 bases left between them.

This sequence joins TRBV11-3 and TRBJ2-1, with 9 nucleotides matching TRBD1. The CDR3 loop spans 17 amino acids. J lost 6 bases, V lost 5 bases, and 14 bases had no gene match. Germline V gene sequence: CDR1 SGHNT, CDR2 YENEEA. The DNA of the CDR3 is TGTGCCAGCAGCCTAGCTTCCGGGACAGGGTCATTCAATGAGCAGTTCTTC. Translating it yields CASSLASGTGSFNEQFF.

The chain employs TRBV27 and TRBJ1-2; D gene ambiguous. CDR3 length equals 13 residues. With 5 bases removed from V and 7 bases from J, the gap between germline ends came to 14 bases. Germline-derived CDR1 and CDR2 are MNHEY and SMNVEV (reference sequence). The CDR3 DNA follows: TGTGCCAGCAGTCCGGGTCCGCGGGGTGGCTACACCTTC. Translated, it gives CASSPGPRGGYTF.

The rearrangement links TRBV2 to TRBJ2-2; 10 bases agree with TRBD1. CDR1 SNHLY and CDR2 FYNNEI come from the germline V gene. This CDR3 has 15 amino acids. V lost 8 bases to trimming and J lost 6 bases; unmatched junction nucleotides: 9. Here the CDR3 reads CASFSGQGVPGELFF. CDR3 sequence (DNA): TGTGCCAGCTTCAGCGGACAGGGGGTACCCGGGGAGCTGTTTTTT. The full variable domain, with the rest looked up from reference TRBV2 and TRBJ2-2, is EPEVTQTPSHQVTQMGQEVILRCVPISNHLYFYWYRQILGQKVEFLVSFYNNEISEKSEIFDDQFSVERPDGSNFTLKIRSTKLEDSAMYFCASFSGQGVPGELFFGEGSRLTVL.

The chain uses TRBV7-3 and TRBJ2-7, with D possibly matching TRBD2 (5 bases). Per the germline V gene, CDR1 is SGHTA and CDR2 is FQGTGA. The CDR3 has 14 residues. V gave up 0 bases and J gave up 7 bases, with 13 bases separating them. The CDR3, as DNA: TGTGCCAGCAGCTTAACAGGGCCGGGGAGTGAGCAGTACTTC. Translating gives CASSLTGPGSEQYF.